This is a list of T cell receptor beta chains from one sample in a study of T cells after yellow fever vaccination. TCRdb recomputed calls from the 5' RACE reads with MiXCR, one row per CDR3 protein. The table includes approximately 510,000 distinct CDR3 sequences, about a fifth detected once. This sample comprised PBMCs, obtained roughly 20 days after the first yellow fever vaccination. These receptors came from a man aged 18 to 29 who received the YFV17D yellow fever vaccine. The CDR3 runs from the conserved cysteine through the conserved F or W. The D gene is left open where the match is weak. Expanded clones get a size class; other rows say once, few or many, or leave the size out.

j_call d_call clone_size v_call cdr3_aa cdr3_nt
TRBJ2-1 . few TRBV5-5 CASSNRASSYNEQFF TGTGCCAGCAGCAATAGGGCGTCATCCTACAATGAGCAGTTCTTC
TRBJ2-5 . . TRBV12-3/TRBV12-4 CASSLGELETQYF TGTGCCAGCAGTTTGGGGGAGTTAGAGACCCAGTACTTC
TRBJ1-1 . . TRBV19 CASSIRGVTEAFF TGTGCCAGTAGTATTAGAGGAGTCACTGAAGCTTTCTTT
TRBJ1-1 . . TRBV12-3/TRBV12-4 CASSLGGQKAFF TGTGCCAGCAGTTTAGGGGGGCAAAAAGCTTTCTTT
TRBJ2-3 TRBD2 few TRBV5-4 CASSPTSGVEDTQYF TGTGCCAGCAGCCCGACTAGCGGGGTTGAAGATACGCAGTATTTT
TRBJ1-2 TRBD1 few TRBV7-9 CASSLDREYGYTF TGTGCCAGCAGCCTTGACAGGGAGTATGGCTACACCTTC
TRBJ2-5 . . TRBV4-2 CASSQPRRQETQYF TGTGCCAGCAGCCAACCTAGGCGCCAAGAGACCCAGTACTTC
TRBJ2-1 . few TRBV10-2 CASSVGGDVLNEQFF TGCGCCAGCAGTGTCGGGGGCGACGTGTTGAATGAGCAGTTCTTC
TRBJ2-2 TRBD1 few TRBV7-2 CASSTGQTTGELFF TGTGCCAGCAGCACGGGACAGACCACCGGGGAGCTGTTTTTT
TRBJ2-1 . few TRBV7-9 CASSLYDQYNEQFF TGTGCCAGCAGCTTATACGACCAGTACAATGAGCAGTTCTTC
TRBJ2-3 TRBD2 once TRBV4-2 CASSQGSGGDYTQYF TGTGCCAGCAGCCAAGGGAGCGGGGGGGACTATACGCAGTATTTT
TRBJ2-7 . few TRBV27 CASNQGSSYEQYF TGTGCCAGCAACCAGGGCAGCTCCTACGAGCAGTACTTC
TRBJ2-7 . few TRBV20-1 CSASFGLSYEQYF TGCAGTGCTAGTTTCGGGCTCTCCTACGAGCAGTACTTC
TRBJ1-2 TRBD1 . TRBV20-1 CSARVDRDYGYTF TGCAGTGCTAGAGTGGACAGGGACTATGGCTACACCTTC
TRBJ2-2 . . TRBV24-1 CATSDQGFSFGGELFF TGTGCCACCAGTGATCAGGGGTTCAGTTTTGGCGGGGAGCTGTTTTTT
TRBJ1-5 . . TRBV7-9 CASSQFGGQPQHF TGTGCCAGCAGCCAATTTGGAGGGCAGCCCCAGCATTTT
TRBJ2-5 . few TRBV19 CASSMRRTQETQYF TGTGCCAGTAGTATGCGCCGGACGCAAGAGACCCAGTACTTC
TRBJ1-2 TRBD1 . TRBV18 CASSSGTGLDGYTF TGTGCCAGCTCATCCGGGACAGGCCTGGATGGCTACACCTTC
TRBJ2-2 . few TRBV20-1 CSAARGRELFF TGCAGTGCAGCACGGGGTAGGGAGCTGTTTTTT
TRBJ2-7 TRBD1 many TRBV11-2 CASSLLPGQVYEQYF TGTGCCAGCAGCTTACTCCCGGGACAGGTCTACGAGCAGTACTTC
TRBJ2-1 TRBD2 . TRBV7-3 CASSPGTSVRGEQFF TGTGCCAGCAGCCCCGGGACTAGCGTTCGGGGGGAGCAGTTCTTC
TRBJ1-1 . . TRBV12-3/TRBV12-4 CASWRGRMNTEAFF TGTGCCAGCTGGAGGGGGAGGATGAACACTGAAGCTTTCTTT
TRBJ2-2 TRBD2 many TRBV5-6 CASSLRRLAGQLSTGELFF TGTGCCAGCAGCTTGCGGCGTCTAGCGGGGCAACTATCCACCGGGGAGCTGTTTTTT
TRBJ2-5 . . TRBV4-3 CASSQGAHYGEQETQYF TGCGCCAGCAGCCAAGGGGCTCATTATGGGGAACAAGAGACCCAGTACTTC
TRBJ1-6 . . TRBV5-1 CASSLGRVSSYNSPLHF TGCGCCAGCAGCCTTGGGAGGGTGAGCTCCTATAATTCACCCCTCCACTTT
TRBJ2-2 . many TRBV11-3 CASSFRGTGELFF TGTGCCAGCAGTTTCAGGGGCACCGGGGAGCTGTTTTTT
TRBJ2-1 TRBD2 few TRBV4-2 CASSQGPGETGGLNEQFF TGTGCCAGCAGCCAAGGCCCGGGAGAGACGGGGGGGCTAAATGAGCAGTTCTTC
TRBJ2-4 . . TRBV18 CASSPSNRLAKNIQYF TGTGCCAGCTCACCATCTAATAGGTTAGCCAAAAACATTCAGTACTTC
TRBJ1-4 . . TRBV12-3/TRBV12-4 CASSPDLVFEKLFF TGTGCCAGCAGCCCCGATCTAGTCTTTGAAAAACTGTTTTTT